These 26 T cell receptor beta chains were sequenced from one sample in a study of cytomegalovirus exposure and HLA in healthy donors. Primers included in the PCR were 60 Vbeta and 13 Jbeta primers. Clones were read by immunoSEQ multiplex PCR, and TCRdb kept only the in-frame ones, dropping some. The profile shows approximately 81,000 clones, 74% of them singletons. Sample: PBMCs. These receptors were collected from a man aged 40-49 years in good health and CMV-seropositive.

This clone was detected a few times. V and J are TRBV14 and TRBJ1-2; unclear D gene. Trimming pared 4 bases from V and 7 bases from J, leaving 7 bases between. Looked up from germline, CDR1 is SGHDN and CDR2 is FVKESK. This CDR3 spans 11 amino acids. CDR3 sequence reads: CASSPRGGYTF. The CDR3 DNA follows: TGTGCCAGCAGCCCCAGAGGTGGCTACACCTTC.

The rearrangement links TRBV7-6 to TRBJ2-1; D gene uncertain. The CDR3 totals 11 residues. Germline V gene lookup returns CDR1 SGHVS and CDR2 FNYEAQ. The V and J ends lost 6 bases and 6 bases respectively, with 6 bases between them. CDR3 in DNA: TGTGCCAGCAGTCTAACCAATGAGCAGTTCTTC. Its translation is CASSLTNEQFF.

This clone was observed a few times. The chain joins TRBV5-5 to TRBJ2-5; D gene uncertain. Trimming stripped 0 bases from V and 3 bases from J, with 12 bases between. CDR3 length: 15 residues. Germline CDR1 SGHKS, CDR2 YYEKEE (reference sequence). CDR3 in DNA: TGTGCCAGCAGCTTGGTTGTTAGCAGAAAAGAGACCCAGTACTTC. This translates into CASSLVVSRKETQYF.

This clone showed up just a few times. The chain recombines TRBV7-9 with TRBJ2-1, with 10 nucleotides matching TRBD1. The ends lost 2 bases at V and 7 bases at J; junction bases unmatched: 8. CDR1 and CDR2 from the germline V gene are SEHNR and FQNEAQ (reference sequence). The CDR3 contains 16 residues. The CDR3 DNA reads TGTGCCAGCAGCTTAACGAGCGGACAGGGGGGTAATGAGCAGTTCTTC. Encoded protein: CASSLTSGQGGNEQFF. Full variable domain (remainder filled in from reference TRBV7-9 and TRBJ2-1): DTGVSQNPRHKITKRGQNVTFRCDPISEHNRLYWYRQTLGQGPEFLTYFQNEAQLEKSRLLSDRFSAERPKGSFSTLEIQRTEQGDSAMYLCASSLTSGQGGNEQFFGPGTRLTVL.

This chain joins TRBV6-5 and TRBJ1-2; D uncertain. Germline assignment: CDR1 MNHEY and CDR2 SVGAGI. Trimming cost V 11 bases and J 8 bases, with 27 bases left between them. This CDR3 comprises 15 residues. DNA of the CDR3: TGTGCCTCCCGGGAGGCGACCCGAAGGCGGTGGGGCTACACCTTC. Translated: CASREATRRRWGYTF.

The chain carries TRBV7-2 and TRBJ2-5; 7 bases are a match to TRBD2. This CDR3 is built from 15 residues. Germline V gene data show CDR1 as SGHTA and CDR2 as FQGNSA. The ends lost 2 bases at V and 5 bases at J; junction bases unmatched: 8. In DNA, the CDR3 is TGTGCCAGCAGCTTAAGGCTAGCGGTGATTGAGACCCAGTACTTC. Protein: CASSLRLAVIETQYF. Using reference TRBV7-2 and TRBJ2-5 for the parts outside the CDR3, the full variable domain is GAGVSQSPSNKVTEKGKDVELRCDPISGHTALYWYRQSLGQGLEFLIYFQGNSAPDKSGLPSDRFSAERTGGSVSTLTIQRTQQEDSAVYLCASSLRLAVIETQYFGPGTRLLVL.

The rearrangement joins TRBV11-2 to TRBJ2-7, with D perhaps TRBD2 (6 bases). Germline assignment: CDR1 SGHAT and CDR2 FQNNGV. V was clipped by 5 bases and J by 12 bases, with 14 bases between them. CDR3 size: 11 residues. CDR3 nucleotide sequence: TGTGCCAGCAGCCTTCTAAGGGAGGTGTACTTC. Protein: CASSLLREVYF.

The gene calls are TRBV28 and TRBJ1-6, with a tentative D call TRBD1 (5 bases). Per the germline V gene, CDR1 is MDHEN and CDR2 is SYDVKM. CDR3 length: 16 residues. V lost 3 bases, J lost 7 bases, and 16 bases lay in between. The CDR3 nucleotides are TGTGCCAGCAGTTTCCGACAGTTAAGGGCGAATTCACCCCTCCACTTT. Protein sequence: CASSFRQLRANSPLHF.

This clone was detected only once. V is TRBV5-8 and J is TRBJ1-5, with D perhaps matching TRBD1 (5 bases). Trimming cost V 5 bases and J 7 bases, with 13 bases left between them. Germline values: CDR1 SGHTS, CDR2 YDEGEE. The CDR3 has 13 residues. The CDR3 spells CASRRGGGQPQHF. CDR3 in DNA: TGTGCCAGCAGGCGTGGGGGAGGCCAGCCCCAGCATTTT. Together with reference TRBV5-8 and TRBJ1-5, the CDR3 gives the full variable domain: EAGVTQSPTHLIKTRGQQATLRCSPISGHTSVYWYQQALGLGLQFLLWYDEGEERNRGNFPPRFSGRQFPNYSSELNVNALELEDSALYLCASRRGGGQPQHFGDGTRLSIL.

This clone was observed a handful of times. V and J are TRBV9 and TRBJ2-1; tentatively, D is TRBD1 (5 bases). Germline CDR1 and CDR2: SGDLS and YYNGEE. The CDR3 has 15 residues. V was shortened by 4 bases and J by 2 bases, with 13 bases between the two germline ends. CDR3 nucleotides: TGTGCCAGCAGCCCTCAGGGTAACCCCTACAATGAGCAGTTCTTC. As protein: CASSPQGNPYNEQFF.

Written as DNA, the CDR3 is TGTGCCAGCAGTTCGGAACAGGCTCCCCATGGCTACGAGCAGTACTTC. Translated, it gives CASSSEQAPHGYEQYF. V is TRBV28 and J is TRBJ2-7; perhaps TRBD1 as D (5 bases). This CDR3 region has 16 residues. CDR1 and CDR2 (germline): MDHEN, SYDVKM. V lost 4 bases and J lost 3, with 19 bases in between.

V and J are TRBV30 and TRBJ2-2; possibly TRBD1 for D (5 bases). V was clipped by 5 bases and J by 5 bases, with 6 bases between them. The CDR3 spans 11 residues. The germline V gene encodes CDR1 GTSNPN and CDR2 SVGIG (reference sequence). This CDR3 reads CAWQGTGELFF. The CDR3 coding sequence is TGTGCCTGGCAGGGTACCGGGGAGCTGTTTTTT.

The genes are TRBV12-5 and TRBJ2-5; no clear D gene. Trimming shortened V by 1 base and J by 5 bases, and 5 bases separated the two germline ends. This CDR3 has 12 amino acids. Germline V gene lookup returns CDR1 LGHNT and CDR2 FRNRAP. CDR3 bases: TGTGCTAGTGGTTTGGAGGAGGAGACCCAGTACTTC. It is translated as CASGLEEETQYF.

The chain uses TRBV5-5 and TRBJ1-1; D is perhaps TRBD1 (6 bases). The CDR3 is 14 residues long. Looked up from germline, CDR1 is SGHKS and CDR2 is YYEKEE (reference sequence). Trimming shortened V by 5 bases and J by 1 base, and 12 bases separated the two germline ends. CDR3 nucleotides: TGTGCCAGCAGAAGACAGGTTGAGAACACTGAAGCTTTCTTT. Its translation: CASRRQVENTEAFF.

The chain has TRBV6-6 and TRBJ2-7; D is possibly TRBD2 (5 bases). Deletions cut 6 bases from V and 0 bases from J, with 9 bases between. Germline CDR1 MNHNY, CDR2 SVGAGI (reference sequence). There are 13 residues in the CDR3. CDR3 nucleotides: TGTGCCAGCAGAAGAGGGTCCTCCTACGAGCAGTACTTC. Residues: CASRRGSSYEQYF.

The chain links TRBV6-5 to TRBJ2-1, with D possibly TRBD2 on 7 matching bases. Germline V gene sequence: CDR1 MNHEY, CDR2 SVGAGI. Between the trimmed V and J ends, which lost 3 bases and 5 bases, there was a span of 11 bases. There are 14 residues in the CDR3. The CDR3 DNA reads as TGTGCCAGCAGTTATGCGGGGGCTGACAATGAGCAGTTCTTC. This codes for CASSYAGADNEQFF.

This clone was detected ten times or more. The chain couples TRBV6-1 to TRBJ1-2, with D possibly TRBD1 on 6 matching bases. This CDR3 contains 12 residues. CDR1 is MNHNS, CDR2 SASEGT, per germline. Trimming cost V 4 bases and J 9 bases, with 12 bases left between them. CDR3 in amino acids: CASSVTGFSYTF. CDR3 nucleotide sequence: TGTGCCAGCAGTGTAACAGGGTTCAGCTACACCTTC.

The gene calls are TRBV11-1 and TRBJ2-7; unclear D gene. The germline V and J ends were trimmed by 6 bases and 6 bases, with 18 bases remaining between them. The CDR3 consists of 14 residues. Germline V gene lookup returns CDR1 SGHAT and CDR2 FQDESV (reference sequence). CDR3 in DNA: TGTGCCAGCAGTCCCGATCAATTGACGGGCGAGCAGTACTTC. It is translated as CASSPDQLTGEQYF.

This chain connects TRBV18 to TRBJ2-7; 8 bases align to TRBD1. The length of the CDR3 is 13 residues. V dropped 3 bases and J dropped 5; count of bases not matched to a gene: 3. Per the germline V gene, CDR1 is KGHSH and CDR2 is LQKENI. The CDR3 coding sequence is TGTGCCAGCTCACCGGACAGGGCTCACGAGCAGTACTTC. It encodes CASSPDRAHEQYF.

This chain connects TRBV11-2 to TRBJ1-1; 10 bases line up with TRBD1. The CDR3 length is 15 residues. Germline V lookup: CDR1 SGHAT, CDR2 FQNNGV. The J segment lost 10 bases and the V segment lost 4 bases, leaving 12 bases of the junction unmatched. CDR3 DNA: TGTGCCAGCAGCTACGGGCGAGCGACAGGGGGCCGAGCTTTCTTT. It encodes CASSYGRATGGRAFF.

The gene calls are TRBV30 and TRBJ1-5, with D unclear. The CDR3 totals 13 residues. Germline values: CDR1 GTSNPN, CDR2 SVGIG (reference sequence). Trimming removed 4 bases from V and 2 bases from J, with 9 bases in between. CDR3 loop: CAWTKEGNQPQHF. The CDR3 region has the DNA TGTGCCTGGACCAAGGAGGGCAATCAGCCCCAGCATTTT.

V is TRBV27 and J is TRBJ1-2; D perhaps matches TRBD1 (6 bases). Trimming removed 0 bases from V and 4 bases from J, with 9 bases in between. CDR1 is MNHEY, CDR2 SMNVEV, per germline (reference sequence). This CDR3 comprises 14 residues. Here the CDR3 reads CASSLSAGVYGYTF. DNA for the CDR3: TGTGCCAGCAGTTTATCCGCAGGGGTCTATGGCTACACCTTC.

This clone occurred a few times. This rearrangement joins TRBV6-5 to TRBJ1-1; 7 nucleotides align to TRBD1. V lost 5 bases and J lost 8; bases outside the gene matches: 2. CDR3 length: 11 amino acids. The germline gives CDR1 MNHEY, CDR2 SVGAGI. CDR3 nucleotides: TGTGCCAGCAGTCGGGACAGCGAAGCTTTCTTT. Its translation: CASSRDSEAFF.

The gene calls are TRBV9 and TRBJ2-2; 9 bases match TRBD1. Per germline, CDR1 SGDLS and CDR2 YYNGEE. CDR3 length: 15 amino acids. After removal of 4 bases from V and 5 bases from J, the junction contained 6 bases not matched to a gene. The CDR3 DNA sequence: TGTGCCAGCAGCCCGTCCGGGACAGGGACCGGGGAGCTGTTTTTT. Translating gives CASSPSGTGTGELFF.

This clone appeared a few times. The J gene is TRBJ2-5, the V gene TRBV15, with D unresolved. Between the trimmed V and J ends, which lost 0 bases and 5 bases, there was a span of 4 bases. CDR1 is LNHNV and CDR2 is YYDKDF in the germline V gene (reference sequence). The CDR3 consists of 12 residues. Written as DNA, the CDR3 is TGTGCCACCAGCAGAGATCAGGAGACCCAGTACTTC. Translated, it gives CATSRDQETQYF.

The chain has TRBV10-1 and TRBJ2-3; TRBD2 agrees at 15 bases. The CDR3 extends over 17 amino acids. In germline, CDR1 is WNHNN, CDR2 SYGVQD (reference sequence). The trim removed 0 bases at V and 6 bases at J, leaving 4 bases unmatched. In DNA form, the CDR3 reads TGCGCCAGCAGTGAGTCGAAAGGGACTAGCGGGGGGGATACGCAGTATTTT. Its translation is CASSESKGTSGGDTQYF.